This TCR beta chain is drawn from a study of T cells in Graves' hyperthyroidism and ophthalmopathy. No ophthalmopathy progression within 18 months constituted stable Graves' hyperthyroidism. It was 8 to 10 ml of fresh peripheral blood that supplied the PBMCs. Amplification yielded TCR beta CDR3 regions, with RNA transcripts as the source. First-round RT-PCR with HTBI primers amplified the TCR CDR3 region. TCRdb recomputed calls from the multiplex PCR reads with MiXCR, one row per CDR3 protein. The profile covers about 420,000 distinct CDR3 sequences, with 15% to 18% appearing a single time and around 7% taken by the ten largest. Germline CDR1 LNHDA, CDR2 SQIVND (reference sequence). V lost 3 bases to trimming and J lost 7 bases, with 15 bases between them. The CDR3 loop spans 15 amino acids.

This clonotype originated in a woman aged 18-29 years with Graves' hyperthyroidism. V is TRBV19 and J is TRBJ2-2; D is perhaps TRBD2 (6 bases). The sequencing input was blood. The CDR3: CASSMGGPLVGELFF. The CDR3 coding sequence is TGTGCCAGTAGTATGGGGGGACCCCTAGTCGGGGAGCTGTTTTTT.